This paragraph covers one TCR beta chain sequence. The antigen is not known. Looked up from germline, CDR1 is SGHRS and CDR2 is YFSETQ. The CDR3 is 16 amino acids. Trimming at V came to 5 bases and at J to 0 bases, leaving 5 bases not matched to a gene. These data originate in a study of shared clonotypes between healthy human individuals. The study's findings and limits: It was the few donors that limited the genetic and exposure-history diversity represented. Relative to memory subsets, naive subsets generally showed larger estimated richness.

The naive CD8 fraction comprised CD45RO-negative cells positively selected for CCR7 and excluded terminally differentiated effector memory CD45RA+ cells. Libraries were prepared by immunoSEQ multiplex PCR; TCRdb keeps only in-frame clonotypes and omits some of them. The sample lists some 2,000,000 clones, about 95% seen once, with 0.85% to 1.3% in the top ten. Sequencing used naive CD8+ T cells sorted from blood. The TCR originated in a man aged 18 to 30 in good health. The rearrangement links TRBV5-1 to TRBJ2-1; TRBD2 agrees at 10 bases. The CDR3 DNA sequence: TGCGCCAGCAGTCTTAAGCGGGGGGGCTCCTACAATGAGCAGTTCTTC. It is translated as CASSLKRGGSYNEQFF.